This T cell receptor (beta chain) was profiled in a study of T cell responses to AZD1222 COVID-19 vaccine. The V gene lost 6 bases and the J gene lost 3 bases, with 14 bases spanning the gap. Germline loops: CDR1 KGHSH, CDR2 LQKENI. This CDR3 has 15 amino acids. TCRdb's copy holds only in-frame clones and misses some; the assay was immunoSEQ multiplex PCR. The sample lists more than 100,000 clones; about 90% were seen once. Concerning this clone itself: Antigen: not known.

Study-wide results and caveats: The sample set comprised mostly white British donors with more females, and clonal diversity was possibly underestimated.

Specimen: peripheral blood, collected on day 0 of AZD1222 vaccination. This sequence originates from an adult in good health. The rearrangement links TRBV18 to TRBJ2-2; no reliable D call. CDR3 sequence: CASSPRRADTGELFF. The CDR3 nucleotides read TGTGCCAGCTCCCCTCGTCGGGCGGACACCGGGGAGCTGTTTTTT. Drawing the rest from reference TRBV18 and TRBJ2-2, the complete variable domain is NAGVMQNPRHLVRRRGQEARLRCSPMKGHSHVYWYRQLPEEGLKFMVYLQKENIIDESGMPKERFSAEFPKEGPSILRIQQVVRGDSAAYFCASSPRRADTGELFFGEGSRLTVL.